These 10 T cell receptor beta chains were all obtained from the same sample, sequenced in a study of cytomegalovirus exposure and HLA in healthy donors. The PCR ran on 60 Vbeta and 13 Jbeta primers. The table came from immunoSEQ multiplex PCR; TCRdb's copy has only in-frame clones and leaves some out. This table holds roughly 120,000 clones, 79% found once. Sequencing input: PBMCs. The receptor set was obtained from a man between 18 and 35 years old in good health and CMV-seronegative.

The J gene is TRBJ2-6, the V gene TRBV19; TRBD2 is a possible D gene (6 bases). CDR1 is LNHDA, CDR2 SQIVND, per germline (reference sequence). V was cut by 7 bases and J by 0 bases, with 13 bases left in between. CDR3 length equals 16 residues. The CDR3 loop reads CASTEGLYSGANVLTF. In nucleotides, the CDR3 is TGTGCCAGTACCGAGGGACTTTACTCTGGGGCCAACGTCCTGACTTTC.

This clone was detected only a few times. This chain uses TRBV5-6 with TRBJ1-5; D is undetermined. This CDR3 comprises 14 residues. V was shortened by 2 bases and J by 3 bases, with 9 bases between the two germline ends. The germline CDR1 and CDR2 sequences are SGHDT and YYEEEE. The CDR3 here is CASSFGQLNQPQHF. DNA of the CDR3: TGTGCCAGCAGCTTTGGGCAGCTCAATCAGCCCCAGCATTTT.

The rearrangement joins TRBV11-3 to TRBJ2-2; 8 nucleotides align to TRBD2. The CDR3 length is 16 residues. Germline V lookup: CDR1 SGHNT, CDR2 YENEEA. CDR3: CGKAGELSGGTGELFF. The CDR3 DNA is TGTGGCAAAGCGGGAGAGTTGTCCGGGGGCACCGGGGAGCTGTTTTTT.

The chain carries TRBV10-3 and TRBJ2-5, with D possibly TRBD1 on 5 matching bases. This CDR3 is 13 amino acids long. V was trimmed by 4 bases and J by 2 bases, leaving 8 bases between them. Germline CDR1 and CDR2: ENHRY and SYGVKD. CDR3 sequence (DNA): TGTGCCATCAGTGTAAGGGGACAAGAGACCCAGTACTTC. This translates into CAISVRGQETQYF.

The chain recombines TRBV18 with TRBJ2-2, with 11 bases lining up with TRBD2. Germline lookup yields CDR1 KGHSH and CDR2 LQKENI. V was clipped by 6 bases and J by 4 bases; unmatched bases: 7. CDR3 size: 16 residues. CDR3 sequence: CASSPGTSGSTGELFF. The CDR3 DNA follows: TGTGCCAGCTCCCCCGGGACTAGCGGATCCACCGGGGAGCTGTTTTTT. Combining the CDR3 with reference TRBV18 and TRBJ2-2 gives the whole variable domain NAGVMQNPRHLVRRRGQEARLRCSPMKGHSHVYWYRQLPEEGLKFMVYLQKENIIDESGMPKERFSAEFPKEGPSILRIQQVVRGDSAAYFCASSPGTSGSTGELFFGEGSRLTVL.

The chain couples TRBV19 to TRBJ2-1; possibly TRBD2 for D (5 bases). V lost 7 bases, J lost 0 bases, and 13 bases lay in between. From germline, CDR1 is LNHDA and CDR2 SQIVND (reference sequence). CDR3 length: 15 amino acids. The CDR3 DNA reads TGTGCCAGTAAAGCCCCGGGGTCCTCCTACAATGAGCAGTTCTTC. As protein: CASKAPGSSYNEQFF.

J is TRBJ2-7 and V is TRBV28, with D perhaps matching TRBD1 (5 bases). V was pared by 6 bases and J by 1 base, with 19 bases between. The CDR3 loop spans 16 amino acids. Germline CDR1 reads MDHEN; CDR2 reads SYDVKM. CDR3 sequence reads: CASSRTTGTWSYEQYF. CDR3 bases: TGTGCCAGCAGCAGAACTACAGGAACATGGTCCTACGAGCAGTACTTC.

The V call is TRBV4-2, the J call TRBJ2-3; the D gene is possibly TRBD1 (8 bases). The CDR3 sequence is 13 residues long. The V end was cut by 5 bases, the J end by 11 bases, with 17 bases between. Germline V CDR1 and CDR2: LGHNA, YNFKEQ. This CDR3 is CASSGTGGGGQYF. The CDR3 bases are TGTGCCAGCAGCGGCACAGGGGGGGGTGGGCAGTATTTT.

The CDR3 region is CAISVLAGGPTNEQFF. In DNA form, the CDR3 reads TGTGCCATCAGTGTTTTAGCGGGAGGGCCGACGAATGAGCAGTTCTTC. This chain links TRBV10-3 with TRBJ2-1, with 11 bases aligning to TRBD2. The V gene end was trimmed by 4 bases and the J gene end by 7 bases; junction bases not matched to a gene: 9. The CDR3 runs to 16 residues. Germline CDR1 ENHRY, CDR2 SYGVKD.

The chain recombines TRBV7-8 with TRBJ1-1; D is uncertain. The CDR3 runs to 15 residues. Trimming took off 4 bases at V and 1 base at J, with 13 bases between the two ends. Germline V gives CDR1 SGHVS, CDR2 FQNEAQ. CDR3 in DNA: TGTGCCAGCAGCTCCGGGAGGGCCCCGAACACTGAAGCTTTCTTT. Amino acid sequence: CASSSGRAPNTEAFF.